This T cell receptor (beta chain) is from a study of cytomegalovirus exposure and HLA in healthy donors (dated by TCRdb to about 2017). Study-wide context: An earlier analysis of 587 of the donors reported approximately 280 Gb of sequence data and 117 million unique TCR beta sequences obtained from about 179 million T cells. An early release that covered more than 550 HLA-typed donors contained 300 to 350 gigabases of sequencing data and 65 million to 100 million unique TCR sequences. The genetic ancestry cluster associated with self-reported Caucasian donors included over 65% of the roughly 400 genotyped donors. The study aimed to test whether signatures of past pathogen exposure could be identified by cataloging public T cell receptors. The T cell repertoires of 550 to 850 subjects were profiled by immunosequencing and related to cytomegalovirus serostatus. In addition to the first cohort of roughly 700 subjects, a separate validation cohort of 120 different subjects was used. The study combined high-throughput TCR immunosequencing, statistical association of individual TCRs with disease status, and machine learning to predict cytomegalovirus infection status. In a later analysis, previously published TCR beta repertoires from some 640 donors were re-analyzed and high-resolution HLA genotyping was added so that TCR occurrence patterns could be studied. Rather than using new phenotypic data, the later analysis identified candidate immune exposures from TCR beta sequences and from how often those sequences occurred across donors. An earlier analysis of fewer than 750 of the donors used high-throughput TCR beta sequencing to judge whether each TCR beta V gene segment behaved as functional or pseudogenic. Donor age, sex, ethnicity and CMV serostatus were collected together with the repertoire data. A later genetic analysis used genome-wide SNP genotypes for about three fifths of the 666 donors, treating that subset as a discovery cohort. Every repertoire in the discovery cohort had been generated on one and the same sequencing platform. Class I and class II HLA loci were covered by the typing at four-digit resolution. Typing coverage varied by locus: roughly 620-640 donors for A, B, C, DRB1 and DQB1; more than 500 for DQA1; over 600 for DPA1; around 490 for DPB1. Four to six DR-DQ haplotypes were handled as single units for association and clustering because linkage in the cohort was strong. On average, 235,054 unique TCR beta nucleotide sequences were sequenced per donor among roughly 430 genotyped donors of the cohort, with roughly 18% of those sequences being non-productive. Findings and caveats that apply to the study as a whole: A later analysis found that HLA-associated TCR beta chains were more clonally expanded and had lower generation probabilities than equally common non-associated chains. A further reported finding was that TCR beta sequences accurately predicted the HLA-A and HLA-B alleles for most subjects in the first cohort. The classifier was reported to diagnose cytomegalovirus status with high specificity and sensitivity in both the original and validation cohorts. Strong co-occurrence of HLA alleles, especially DR and DQ, made assigning TCR associations to individual alleles difficult. Roughly uniform sequencing depth across donors was assumed in presence/absence analyses, although this assumption may not hold. Most CMV-associated TCR beta chains appeared to be HLA-restricted in a later analysis, and the HLA associations seemed to be driven largely by CMV exposure. HLA typing was unavailable for some donors at each locus, so association tests used only the typed subset. According to a later analysis, parvovirus B19, influenza, CMV and Epstein-Barr virus appeared linked to several top co-occurrence clusters. Correlated functional status among segregating V segments might be attributable to linkage disequilibrium, but an unknown experimental factor could not be ruled out. For the cohort, immune exposure information was limited to CMV serostatus. In vitro tests confirmed that a few of the cytomegalovirus-associated TCR beta chains recognize cytomegalovirus antigens. In a later genetic analysis, a missense DCLRE1C variant was associated with V-gene and J-gene trimming of TCR beta chains, and the association was replicated in an independent cohort. Specific HLA alleles were associated with about 17,000 TCR beta sequences at a false discovery rate of 0.05 in a later analysis. Compared with the approximately 720-donor mean, donors in an Asian-associated ancestry cluster had fewer N-insertions in productive TCRs, according to a later genetic analysis. Because counts were too low, approximately 15 rarely observed V segments, including chromosome 9 orphons, were excluded from the earlier analysis of some 540 of the donors. Only TCR beta chains were sequenced in this cohort, and the absence of alpha or paired-chain data limited detectable features. Most TCR sequences were observed very rarely across donors, whereas some public TCRs were present in many individuals. The study gave a list of under 200 TCR beta chains associated with cytomegalovirus. Because the 87-base-pair reads could not distinguish some IMGT-functional V segments, including TRBV6-2 and TRBV6-3, those segments were excluded. An earlier analysis of approximately 590 of the donors showed that most TCR beta V segments appeared in productive rearrangements either about 87% or about 30% of the time, which broadly matched IMGT annotations. According to a later analysis, TCR association rates differed among HLA loci, with DRB1 alleles showing the most associated TCRs and HLA-C alleles showing the fewest. The sequencing pipeline was judged likely to have produced a cluster of highly shared sequence variants as a technical artifact. According to the authors, the approach could potentially be generalized to other disease states and immunological phenotypes.

For CDR1 and CDR2, the germline V gene (reference sequence) lists MNHEY and SMNVEV. CDR3 length: 14 amino acids, cysteine to phenylalanine. The read is trimmed to its CDR3 DNA, 42 bases read in frame from base 1. V is reduced by 5 bases and J by 1 base, leaving a spacing of 8 bases between them. The cohort comprised several hundred healthy bone marrow donors. All cohort members were sampled while nominally healthy, although unrecorded immune exposures were likely present. The donor was CMV seropositive and was included in the group of about 290 seropositive cohort members. Every donor gave a peripheral blood sample, and the peripheral blood mononuclear cells from that sample were used for TCR beta sequencing. Genomic DNA extraction from the blood cell samples was performed with the Qiagen DNeasy Blood Extraction Kit. Library method: the immunoSEQ multiplex PCR assay. For the multiplex PCR, a mixture combining 60 forward primers for TCR Vbeta segments and 13 reverse primers for TCR Jbeta segments was used. The CDR3 region of rearranged TCR beta genes was amplified from genomic DNA with a multiplex PCR assay. Amplified TCR beta libraries were sequenced as 87-base-pair reads on the Illumina HiSeq System. The paper's data handling went like this. A later analysis counted about 80 million unique TCR beta chains across the 666 repertoires, and 9 million to 14 million of these chains were shared by at least two donors. Raw reads were error-corrected and collapsed into unique sequences by a nearest-neighbor algorithm in which closely related sequences were merged to remove PCR and sequencing errors. To assign V, D and J gene segments, CDR3 sequences were aligned to IMGT reference sequences. Each retained sequence needed at least a six-nucleotide match to both a V gene segment and a J gene segment. A rearrangement counted as productive if the CDR3 had no stop codons and remained in frame with V and J, and every other rearrangement counted as non-productive. CDR3 was defined by IMGT convention, running from the second conserved V-encoded cysteine to the conserved J-encoded phenylalanine. The earlier analysis of fewer than 750 of the donors excluded sequences that lacked an unambiguous match to a single V gene segment. An earlier analysis of some 610 of the donors called V segments functional above 56.7% productive rearrangements and segregating when the between-donor standard deviation exceeded 5%. A statistical classification framework was built to diagnose cytomegalovirus status from the catalog of TCR beta chain sequences. A later analysis assigned V and J genes by comparing TCR nucleotide sequences with IMGT/GENE-DB human TR gene sequences. The TCRdist pipeline was used in a later analysis to assign CDR3 sequences and most-parsimonious VDJ recombination scenarios. In a later analysis, each TCR beta chain was defined by its CDR3 amino acid sequence together with its V-gene family, and reads without a unique V-gene family were excluded. In a later analysis, around 600 highly shared, low-generation-probability nucleotide sequences were removed to address suspected cross-contamination and a sequencing artifact. In a later analysis, a clonal expansion index was calculated for each public chain from normalized within-repertoire ranks of inferred template counts. In a later analysis, generation probabilities were computed with a VDJ recombination model fitted to out-of-frame rearrangements, and the resulting probabilities were checked against IGoR. In a later analysis, TCR-TCR, TCR-HLA and TCR-CMV co-occurrence was scored with hypergeometric tests, and a repertoire-size bias correction was applied to TCR pairs. To estimate false discovery rates, a later analysis permuted the HLA or CMV assignments 20 times. A later analysis grouped co-occurring TCRs with DBSCAN, adding TCRdist sequence similarity when clustering within HLA-allele-positive subsets. Repertoires with fewer than 30,000 or more than 120,000 public chains were left out of co-occurrence clustering, as were several repertoires with anomalous nucleotide sharing. This immuneACCESS table, as held by TCRdb, lists in-frame sequences with V and J called but not all clones. Of the missing ones, under half trace to an unresolved V gene in checked studies; the others have no known cause. V and J calls and clone size follow that table, whereas D and trimming were derived from the DNA. Across this sample there are some 150,000 clones, with 80% to 90% seen only once. Clones ranked in the top ten supply about 10% of the sample.

This clone has more than one count but fewer than ten. It has no known antigen specificity. No quality values exist for individual bases; no much larger clone is one base distant. The TCR was taken from a man aged 50 to 60 in good health and CMV-seropositive. Sequenced: PBMCs. The rearrangement joined TRBV27 to TRBJ1-4; too little of a D gene remains to name it. The CDR3 reads as follows: CASSTLLTNEKLFF. The DNA sequence is TGTGCCAGCAGTACTCTCTTAACTAATGAAAAACTGTTTTTT. Joined to the reference TRBV27 and TRBJ1-4 proteins, this CDR3 gives the full variable domain: EAQVTQNPRYLITVTGKKLTVTCSQNMNHEYMSWYRQDPGLGLRQIYYSMNVEVTDKGDVPEGYKVSRKEKRNFPLILESPSPNQTSLYFCASSTLLTNEKLFFGSGTQLSVL.